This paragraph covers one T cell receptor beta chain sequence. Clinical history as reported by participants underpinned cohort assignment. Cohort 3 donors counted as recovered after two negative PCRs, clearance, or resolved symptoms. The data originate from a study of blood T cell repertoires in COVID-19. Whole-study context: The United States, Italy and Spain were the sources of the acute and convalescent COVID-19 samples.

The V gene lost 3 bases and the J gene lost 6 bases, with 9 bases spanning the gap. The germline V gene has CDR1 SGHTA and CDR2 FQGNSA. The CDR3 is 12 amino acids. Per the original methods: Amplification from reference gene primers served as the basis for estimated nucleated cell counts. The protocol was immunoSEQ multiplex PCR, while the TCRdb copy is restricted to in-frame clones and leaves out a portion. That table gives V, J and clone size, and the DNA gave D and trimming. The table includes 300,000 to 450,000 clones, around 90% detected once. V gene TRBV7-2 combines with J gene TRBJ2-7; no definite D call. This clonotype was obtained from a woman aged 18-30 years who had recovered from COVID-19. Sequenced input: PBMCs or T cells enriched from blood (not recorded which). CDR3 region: CASSFPSPEQYF. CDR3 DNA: TGTGCCAGCAGCTTCCCGAGCCCCGAGCAGTACTTC.